In its sample, the clone carrying this TCR beta chain ranks as medium-sized. The CDR3 consists of 12 residues. V lost 3 bases and J lost 6, with 5 bases in between. Each CDR3 protein gets one entry after TCRdb re-called the 5' RACE reads with MiXCR. The profile shows fewer than 4,500 distinct CDR3 sequences, around 8.2% of them singletons. These data are taken from a study of spatial heterogeneity in lung cancer. The wider study: Sequence detection consistently recorded a greater number of beta-chain than alpha-chain sequences.

Indicated time point: sample taken at primary tumor resection. Without sorting, whole RNA was sequenced from tumor, nontumor lung or frozen PBMC. The rearrangement links TRBV12-3 or TRBV12-4 to TRBJ2-2; D unclear. The receptor's source is a female donor with early-stage non-small cell lung cancer. The input for sequencing was PBMCs, taken at surgery. CDR3 amino acids: CASSLSAGELFF. The CDR3 nucleotides are TGTGCCAGCAGTTTGTCAGCCGGGGAGCTGTTTTTT.